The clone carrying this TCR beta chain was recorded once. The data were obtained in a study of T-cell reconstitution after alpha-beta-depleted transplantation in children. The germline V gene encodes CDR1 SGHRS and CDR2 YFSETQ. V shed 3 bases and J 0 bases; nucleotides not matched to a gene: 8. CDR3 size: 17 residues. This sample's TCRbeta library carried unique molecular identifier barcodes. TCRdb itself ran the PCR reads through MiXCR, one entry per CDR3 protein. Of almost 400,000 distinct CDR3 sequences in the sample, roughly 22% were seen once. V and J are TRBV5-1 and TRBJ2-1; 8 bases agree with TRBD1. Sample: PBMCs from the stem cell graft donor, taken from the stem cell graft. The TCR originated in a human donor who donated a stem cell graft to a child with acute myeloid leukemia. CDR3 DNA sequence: TGCGCCAGCAGCTCCACTAGGACAGGGTTCTCCTACAATGAGCAGTTCTTC. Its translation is CASSSTRTGFSYNEQFF.